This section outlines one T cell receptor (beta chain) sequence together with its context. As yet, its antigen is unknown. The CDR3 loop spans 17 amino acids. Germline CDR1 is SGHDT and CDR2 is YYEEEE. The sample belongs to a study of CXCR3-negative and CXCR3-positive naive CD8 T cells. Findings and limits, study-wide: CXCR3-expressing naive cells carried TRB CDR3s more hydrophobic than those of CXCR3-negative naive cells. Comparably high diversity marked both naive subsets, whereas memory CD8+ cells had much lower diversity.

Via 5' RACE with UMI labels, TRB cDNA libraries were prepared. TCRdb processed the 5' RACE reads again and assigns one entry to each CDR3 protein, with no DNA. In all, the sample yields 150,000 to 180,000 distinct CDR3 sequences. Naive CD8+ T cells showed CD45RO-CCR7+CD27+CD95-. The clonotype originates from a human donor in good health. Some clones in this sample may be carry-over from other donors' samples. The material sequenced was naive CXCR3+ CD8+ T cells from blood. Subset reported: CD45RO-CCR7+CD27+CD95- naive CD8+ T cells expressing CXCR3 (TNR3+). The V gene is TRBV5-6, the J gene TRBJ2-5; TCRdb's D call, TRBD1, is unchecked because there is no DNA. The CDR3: CASSLRWDRRIQETQYF.